The source of this TCR beta chain is a study of human T cells and chemical hapten exposure. Whole-study context: Patch tests of 0.01% DPC on the upper back were read at 6 days. Overall study findings and caveats: PT1 expanded TCR numbers tracked positively with patch test score.

From the RACE reads, TCRdb called clonotypes with MiXCR, one entry per CDR3 protein. The sample includes tens of thousands of distinct CDR3 sequences, around 6.7% seen only once; the top ten take 1% to 1.5%. Germline V gene data show CDR1 as SGHTA and CDR2 as FQGTGA. This CDR3 region has 18 residues. The junction had 7 bases not matched to a gene; V was cut back by 4 bases and J by 0 bases. In its sample, this clonotype was seen many times. Its antigen is not identified. Time point reported: patch test 2, 6 weeks after DPC sensitization. The treatment denotes: therapeutic diphenylcyclopropenone sensitization with weekly scalp DPC.

Sample: whole blood, taken in connection with sensitization to the hapten diphenylcyclopropenone (DPC). The TCR was taken from a woman between 25 and 40 years old with alopecia areata. Some clones in this sample may be carry-over from other donors' samples. The chain carries TRBV7-3 and TRBJ2-3, with TRBD2 identical over 13 bases. CDR3 residues: CASSSTSGGTASTDTQYF. The CDR3 DNA reads as TGTGCCAGCAGCTCGACTAGCGGGGGGACCGCTAGCACAGATACGCAGTATTTT.